The rows below give T cell receptor beta chains drawn from one sample of a study of blood T cell repertoires in COVID-19. TCRdb's table, derived via immunoSEQ multiplex PCR, lists solely in-frame clones and lacks some. The sample shows around 190,000 clones, around nine tenths of them seen only once. Sequencing used peripheral blood. Receptors were obtained from a man between 50 and 59 years old with COVID-19, enrolled during active disease. Both conserved end residues are part of each CDR3. D genes are given only for firm matches. Size is stated for part of the rows, as once, few or many counts, or as a class when the clone is expanded.

v_gene	abundance	d_gene	j_gene	CDR3nt	CDR3aa
TRBV9	.	.	TRBJ2-1	TGTGCCAGCAGCGTACCGGCAGACTCTCATGAGCAGTTCTTC	CASSVPADSHEQFF
TRBV9	.	TRBD1	TRBJ1-1	TGTGCCAGCACCCACCTACAGGGGCCCTGGATGAACACTGAAGCTTTCTTT	CASTHLQGPWMNTEAFF
TRBV6-1	.	.	TRBJ2-4	TGTGCCAGCAGTGAATTTACTATAGCCAAAAACATTCAGTACTTC	CASSEFTIAKNIQYF
TRBV29-1	.	.	TRBJ1-1	TGCAGCGTTGAGAAAATCCGGGAGGGGAACACTGAAGCTTTCTTT	CSVEKIREGNTEAFF
TRBV21-1	.	.	TRBJ1-5	TGTGCCAGCATCTATAGCAATCAGCCCCAGCATTTT	CASIYSNQPQHF
TRBV4-1	.	.	TRBJ1-1	TGCGCCAGCAGCCAGATCCCAGAGGTCGCTGAAGCTTTCTTT	CASSQIPEVAEAFF
TRBV18	.	.	TRBJ1-4	TGTGCCAGCTCACCAATGGAGGGTGAAAAACTGTTTTTT	CASSPMEGEKLFF
TRBV19	.	.	TRBJ2-3	TGTGCCAGTAGTACCCAGTCAGATACGCAGTATTTT	CASSTQSDTQYF
TRBV2	.	.	TRBJ2-3	TGTGCCAGCAGTTCGGTCACAGGGTGGGCAGATACGCAGTATTTT	CASSSVTGWADTQYF
TRBV4-2	.	.	TRBJ1-6	TGTGCCAGCAGCCAAGTGATGGCTCTCATGAATAATTCACCCCTCCACTTT	CASSQVMALMNNSPLHF
TRBV27	.	.	TRBJ1-2	TGTGCCAGCAGGGGGTCAGGGGTCAGTGGCTACACCTTC	CASRGSGVSGYTF
TRBV2	.	TRBD2	TRBJ2-7	TGTGCCAGCAGCGTAAGGGACTACTCCTACGAGCAGTACTTC	CASSVRDYSYEQYF
TRBV5-6	once	TRBD2	TRBJ2-3	TGTGCCAGCAGCTTGATTGACCTAGCGGGGGCGGATACGCAGTATTTT	CASSLIDLAGADTQYF
TRBV5-6	.	.	TRBJ1-2	TGTGCCAGCAGCGCTGGACACTCCTATGGCTACACCTTC	CASSAGHSYGYTF
TRBV30	.	.	TRBJ2-5	TGTGCCTGGAGTGCCCATAAAGGGGCAAGGGGAGAGACCCAGTACTTC	CAWSAHKGARGETQYF
TRBV9	.	.	TRBJ1-4	TGTGCCAGCAGCTCCCGTGTGGGGAGGGATGAAAAACTGTTTTTT	CASSSRVGRDEKLFF
TRBV5-4	.	TRBD2	TRBJ2-1	TGTGCCAGCAGCGATGGACTAGCGGGGGGGAATGAGCAGTTCTTC	CASSDGLAGGNEQFF
TRBV7-9	.	.	TRBJ2-7	TGTGCCAGCGGGCAGGGGCACGAGCAGTACTTC	CASGQGHEQYF
TRBV30	.	.	TRBJ2-7	TGTGCCTGGAGTGTACCCCAGTTCTCCTACGAGCAGTACTTC	CAWSVPQFSYEQYF
TRBV18	.	TRBD1	TRBJ2-7	TGTGCCAGCTCGACGGACAGGGTCAGGTTGCACTTC	CASSTDRVRLHF
TRBV11-3	.	.	TRBJ2-7	TGTGCCAGCAGCGTAGAAGGGGGTTTCGGCTACGAGCAGTACTTC	CASSVEGGFGYEQYF
TRBV6-1	.	.	TRBJ2-7	TGTGCCAGCAGTGAACACACGTCCTACGAGCAGTACTTC	CASSEHTSYEQYF
TRBV7-2	.	.	TRBJ1-4	TGTGCCAGCAAAGATCGCGTAAATGAAAAACTGTTTTTT	CASKDRVNEKLFF
TRBV19	.	.	TRBJ2-5	TGTGCCAGTAGTATGACTAGTTCGGAGACCCAGTACTTC	CASSMTSSETQYF